Listed here are 10 T cell receptor beta chains from one sample, sequenced in a study of CD8 T cells in Susac syndrome. RNA, at about 0.45 to 1 ug, was reverse transcribed with random hexamers. TCRdb re-analysed the immunoSEQ multiplex PCR reads in MiXCR, keeping a single row per CDR3 protein. The sample includes 150,000 or so distinct CDR3 sequences, about 93% of them seen just once. The sequenced sample was CD4+ T cells from PBMCs. These TCRs come from a human donor in good health.

The J gene is TRBJ2-3, the V gene TRBV28; possibly TRBD2 for D (7 bases). V dropped 6 bases and J dropped 7 bases, with 20 bases sitting between them. The CDR3 consists of 15 residues. Per germline, CDR1 MDHEN and CDR2 SYDVKM. CDR3 nucleotide sequence: TGTGCCAGCAGCTGGGGAAGCCGGGGGGCTCATACGCAGTATTTT. This encodes CASSWGSRGAHTQYF.

This clonotype is a singleton in its sample. The CDR3 nucleotides read TGCGCCAGCAGCCAAGATCCGGGACTAGACTCGATTGAGCAGTTCTTC. The encoded protein is CASSQDPGLDSIEQFF. The chain employs TRBV4-1 and TRBJ2-1; TRBD2 matches at 8 bases. V dropped 0 bases and J dropped 9; count of bases not matched to a gene: 10. Germline V gene sequence: CDR1 MGHRA, CDR2 YSYEKL. The CDR3 runs 16 residues.

The chain is built from TRBV4-1 and TRBJ2-3; 7 bases match TRBD1. In germline, CDR1 is MGHRA, CDR2 YSYEKL. The CDR3 extends over 16 amino acids. After removal of 6 bases from V and 1 base from J, the junction contained 10 bases not matched to a gene. The CDR3 region has the DNA TGCGCCAGCAGGCGTACGACAGGGACAGGCACAGATACGCAGTATTTT. Translated, it gives CASRRTTGTGTDTQYF.

This clonotype was seen only a few times. The chain recombines TRBV2 with TRBJ1-1, with D uncertain. Trimming took 10 bases from V and 1 from J, leaving 10 bases between them. The CDR3 covers 12 residues. CDR1 is SNHLY, CDR2 FYNNEI, per germline. The CDR3 protein is CAIRTGNTEAFF. The CDR3 coding sequence is TGTGCCATCAGGACGGGGAACACTGAAGCTTTCTTT.

This clonotype was seen only a few times. This chain joins TRBV29-1 and TRBJ2-7, with 11 bases identical to TRBD2. The V gene end was trimmed by 7 bases and the J gene end by 4 bases; junction bases not matched to a gene: 9. Germline V gene lookup returns CDR1 SQVTM and CDR2 ANQGSEA. The CDR3 is 14 residues long. CDR3: CSAGTSGSKYEQYF. DNA for the CDR3: TGCAGCGCCGGGACTAGCGGAAGCAAATACGAGCAGTACTTC.

CDR3 DNA: TGTGCCAGCAGCCTCCGCGGGACAGAGGGCTACGAGCAGTACTTC. Residues: CASSLRGTEGYEQYF. This sequence joins TRBV2 and TRBJ2-7, with TRBD1 as a possible D gene (7 bases). CDR3 length: 15 residues. CDR1 is SNHLY and CDR2 is FYNNEI in the germline V gene. V was shortened by 6 bases and J by 3 bases, with 18 bases between the two germline ends.

The CDR3 nucleotides read TGCAGTGCTTCACTCTACAGGATACAAGAGACCCAGTACTTC. Its translation is CSASLYRIQETQYF. The V and J genes are TRBV20-1 and TRBJ2-5; D is possibly TRBD1 (5 bases). V was shortened by 5 bases and J by 2 bases, with 15 bases between the two germline ends. CDR3 length equals 14 residues. Germline assignment: CDR1 DFQATT and CDR2 SNEGSKA (reference sequence).

The chain joins TRBV19 to TRBJ1-5; 9 bases are a match to TRBD1. The CDR3 contains 15 residues. V was pared by 4 bases and J by 4 bases, with 5 bases of the junction left unmatched. Germline V gives CDR1 LNHDA, CDR2 SQIVND (reference sequence). The CDR3 region is CASSTGQGGNQPQHF. The CDR3 nucleotides read TGTGCCAGTAGTACGGGACAGGGAGGGAATCAGCCCCAGCATTTT.

The V call is TRBV7-8, the J call TRBJ2-5, with a weak D call TRBD2 (5 bases). V lost 5 bases and J lost 0, with 16 bases in between. The germline CDR1 and CDR2 sequences are SGHVS and FQNEAQ. The CDR3 is made up of 16 amino acids. The CDR3 is CASSPGSSSYQETQYF. CDR3 coding DNA: TGTGCCAGCAGCCCCGGTTCTAGCAGCTACCAAGAGACCCAGTACTTC.

This chain connects TRBV7-2 to TRBJ2-5; 8 bases align to TRBD2. Germline V gene sequence: CDR1 SGHTA, CDR2 FQGNSA. Losses at the gene ends were 1 base for V and 0 bases for J; bases not matched to a gene: 7. The length of the CDR3 is 17 residues. This CDR3 reads CASSLGGAGVNQETQYF. The CDR3 region has the DNA TGTGCCAGCAGCTTAGGAGGAGCGGGGGTGAACCAAGAGACCCAGTACTTC.